One sample yielded the 21 T cell receptor beta chains listed below, sequenced in a study of glioma-infiltrating T cells after dendritic cell vaccination. The protocol was immunoSEQ multiplex PCR, while the TCRdb copy is restricted to in-frame clones and leaves out a portion. Among some 90,000 clones listed, 75% to 85% were seen once. This sample's time point: after dendritic cell vaccination, including at tumor progression/relapse. Sequenced material: blood, taken after dendritic cell vaccination. The source of these receptors is a human donor with glioblastoma.

The genes are TRBV4-1 and TRBJ1-5, with TRBD1 identical over 8 bases. The CDR3 runs to 15 residues. The ends lost 3 bases at V and 5 bases at J; junction bases unmatched: 6. Germline V gene sequence: CDR1 MGHRA, CDR2 YSYEKL. Here the CDR3 DNA reads TGCGCCAGCAGCCAGATCGGACAGGGCCATCAGCCCCAGCATTTT. Translated, it gives CASSQIGQGHQPQHF.

The rearrangement joins TRBV4-2 to TRBJ1-1; maybe TRBD1 (6 bases). V was pared by 3 bases and J by 0 bases, with 20 bases between. The CDR3 loop spans 18 amino acids. Per the germline V gene, CDR1 is LGHNA and CDR2 is YNFKEQ. The CDR3, as DNA: TGTGCCAGCAGCCAGGGCTCAGGGGCCGTCGCGATGAACACTGAAGCTTTCTTT. This gives the protein CASSQGSGAVAMNTEAFF.

This clone has just a few counts. The chain links TRBV7-2 to TRBJ2-7; D remains unclear. CDR3 length equals 16 residues. Trimming removed 2 bases from V and 2 bases from J, with 16 bases in between. CDR1 and CDR2 from the germline V gene are SGHTA and FQGNSA. Here the CDR3 DNA reads TGTGCCAGCAGCTTAAACCCGGCAGCGTTGGCCTACGAGCAGTACTTC. It yields the protein CASSLNPAALAYEQYF. The variable domain in full, with the rest retrieved from reference TRBV7-2 and TRBJ2-7, is GAGVSQSPSNKVTEKGKDVELRCDPISGHTALYWYRQSLGQGLEFLIYFQGNSAPDKSGLPSDRFSAERTGGSVSTLTIQRTQQEDSAVYLCASSLNPAALAYEQYFGPGTRLTVT.

This rearrangement joins TRBV19 to TRBJ1-1; no reliable D call. The CDR3 sequence is 15 residues long. Trimming removed 5 bases from V and 6 bases from J, with 19 bases in between. CDR1 and CDR2 from the germline V gene are LNHDA and SQIVND (reference sequence). The CDR3 nucleotides read TGTGCCAGTAGTCTCCGGCGGGAATTAGGAGCTGAAGCTTTCTTT. Protein: CASSLRRELGAEAFF. Full variable domain (remainder filled in from reference TRBV19 and TRBJ1-1): DGGITQSPKYLFRKEGQNVTLSCEQNLNHDAMYWYRQDPGQGLRLIYYSQIVNDFQKGDIAEGYSVSREKKESFPLTVTSAQKNPTAFYLCASSLRRELGAEAFFGQGTRLTVV.

The chain carries TRBV18 and TRBJ2-7, with 10 bases fitting TRBD1. This CDR3 is built from 17 residues. Per germline, CDR1 KGHSH and CDR2 LQKENI. After removal of 4 bases from V and 4 bases from J, the junction contained 13 bases not matched to a gene. The DNA for the CDR3 is TGTGCCAGCTCACTTATAGCAGCCGGGACAGGGGTATACGAGCAGTACTTC. Translating it yields CASSLIAAGTGVYEQYF.

The V gene is TRBV2, the J gene TRBJ2-7; 9 bases fit TRBD2. V lost 7 bases, J lost 3 bases, and 13 bases stayed unmatched. CDR1 is SNHLY and CDR2 is FYNNEI in the germline V gene. The CDR3 covers 16 residues. The CDR3 region is CASTEGVAGDVYEQYV. CDR3 bases: TGTGCCAGCACCGAAGGGGTAGCGGGAGACGTCTACGAGCAGTACGTC.

The V gene is TRBV6-5, the J gene TRBJ1-5; TRBD1 matches at 10 bases. The CDR3 extends over 15 amino acids. V was clipped by 6 bases and J by 4 bases; unmatched bases: 6. Germline V lookup: CDR1 MNHEY, CDR2 SVGAGI. The CDR3 reads CASRLTGGGNQPQHF. For the CDR3, the DNA is TGTGCCAGCAGATTGACAGGGGGCGGGAATCAGCCCCAGCATTTT.

The rearrangement uses TRBV6-5 and TRBJ1-3; no clear D gene. Germline CDR1 MNHEY, CDR2 SVGAGI. With 5 bases removed from V and 0 bases from J, the gap between germline ends came to 11 bases. This CDR3 region has 15 residues. The CDR3 loop reads CASSRSGSSGNTIYF. The CDR3 nucleotides are TGTGCCAGCAGTCGATCCGGGTCCTCTGGAAACACCATATATTTT.

This clone has a single count. The chain links TRBV5-1 to TRBJ2-7, with D tentatively TRBD1 (8 bases). The CDR3 has 18 residues. With 4 bases removed from V and 1 base from J, the gap between germline ends came to 24 bases. From germline, CDR1 is SGHRS and CDR2 YFSETQ. The CDR3 reads CASSRQPRTGRVSYEQYF. In DNA form, the CDR3 reads TGCGCCAGCAGCCGCCAGCCCAGGACAGGGAGGGTATCCTACGAGCAGTACTTC.

The chain employs TRBV19 and TRBJ1-5, with a weak D call TRBD1 (6 bases). The CDR3 sequence is 14 residues long. Between the trimmed V and J ends, which lost 6 bases and 0 bases, there was a span of 9 bases. The V gene's germline CDR1 is LNHDA and CDR2 SQIVND (reference sequence). The CDR3 DNA follows: TGTGCCAGTAGCGACAGGAGTAGCAATCAGCCCCAGCATTTT. As protein: CASSDRSSNQPQHF.

This chain joins TRBV5-1 and TRBJ1-3, with 7 bases matching TRBD1. Per the germline V gene, CDR1 is SGHRS and CDR2 is YFSETQ. The ends lost 4 bases at V and 5 bases at J; junction bases unmatched: 6. There are 14 residues in the CDR3. CDR3 protein: CASSVTTGRNTIYF. The DNA of the CDR3 is TGCGCCAGCAGCGTAACGACAGGGAGAAACACCATATATTTT. The whole variable domain, filled in from reference TRBV5-1 and TRBJ1-3, reads KAGVTQTPRYLIKTRGQQVTLSCSPISGHRSVSWYQQTPGQGLQFLFEYFSETQRNKGNFPGRFSGRQFSNSRSEMNVSTLELGDSALYLCASSVTTGRNTIYFGEGSWLTVV.

The V gene is TRBV7-9, the J gene TRBJ2-7; 12 nucleotides agree with TRBD1. Germline CDR1 and CDR2: SEHNR and FQNEAQ (reference sequence). The CDR3 has 15 residues. V was clipped by 11 bases and J by 7 bases; unmatched bases: 15. The CDR3 DNA reads as TGTGCCGGTACGAGACCGGGACAGGGGGCTGGTGAGCAGTACTTC. This translates into CAGTRPGQGAGEQYF. Full variable domain (rest looked up from reference TRBV7-9 and TRBJ2-7): DTGVSQNPRHKITKRGQNVTFRCDPISEHNRLYWYRQTLGQGPEFLTYFQNEAQLEKSRLLSDRFSAERPKGSFSTLEIQRTEQGDSAMYLCAGTRPGQGAGEQYFGPGTRLTVT.

This chain links TRBV4-2 with TRBJ2-1; 10 nucleotides align to TRBD2. CDR3 length: 17 residues. Germline CDR1 and CDR2: LGHNA and YNFKEQ. The ends lost 0 bases at V and 13 bases at J; junction bases unmatched: 15. As DNA, the CDR3 is TGTGCCAGCAGCCAAGATCTCGAAGAGCGGGGGGGCCGAGGACAGTTCTTC. This gives the protein CASSQDLEERGGRGQFF.

The chain has TRBV11-3 and TRBJ2-7; possibly TRBD2 for D (7 bases). Trimming took 7 bases from V and 0 from J, leaving 25 bases between them. The CDR3 totals 18 residues. Per germline, CDR1 SGHNT and CDR2 YENEEA. The CDR3 loop reads CASNTGLRAGTSSYEQYF. The CDR3 nucleotides read TGTGCCAGCAACACAGGCCTTAGAGCGGGGACAAGCTCCTACGAGCAGTACTTC.

This chain uses TRBV9 with TRBJ1-2; D is unresolved. V dropped 0 bases and J dropped 8 bases, with 20 bases sitting between them. Germline V lookup: CDR1 SGDLS, CDR2 YYNGEE. This CDR3 has 16 residues. CDR3: CASSVAPHTPEGGYTF. Written as DNA, the CDR3 is TGTGCCAGCAGCGTAGCACCCCACACACCGGAGGGCGGCTACACCTTC.

V usage is TRBV4-1 and J usage is TRBJ2-1, with 9 positions matching TRBD2. With 1 base clipped from V and 8 bases from J, the junction kept 18 bases outside the gene matches. Germline assignment: CDR1 MGHRA and CDR2 YSYEKL. The CDR3 is 19 amino acids. The CDR3 protein is CASSQVVQRGAPRVDEQFF. Here the CDR3 DNA reads TGCGCCAGCAGCCAAGTTGTTCAGCGGGGGGCCCCTAGGGTCGATGAGCAGTTCTTC.

The J gene is TRBJ1-5, the V gene TRBV18; no clear D gene. V dropped 2 bases and J dropped 4 bases, with 9 bases sitting between them. From germline, CDR1 is KGHSH and CDR2 LQKENI. The CDR3 is made up of 14 amino acids. The CDR3 is CASSPAGSNQPQHF. Here the CDR3 DNA reads TGTGCCAGCTCACCAGCGGGGTCGAATCAGCCCCAGCATTTT.

This clone came up a few times. The chain recombines TRBV6-4 with TRBJ2-2; 8 nucleotides match TRBD2. The CDR3 sequence is 15 residues long. After removal of 5 bases from V and 3 bases from J, the junction contained 5 bases not matched to a gene. The germline gives CDR1 MRHNA, CDR2 SNTAGT. CDR3 residues: CASSRSGGDTGELFF. CDR3 DNA sequence: TGTGCCAGCAGTAGAAGCGGGGGCGACACCGGGGAGCTGTTTTTT.

The chain joins TRBV5-4 to TRBJ2-1, with D perhaps matching TRBD2 (5 bases). Deletions cut 2 bases from V and 4 bases from J, with 7 bases between. Germline CDR1 SGHNT, CDR2 YYREEE (reference sequence). The CDR3 spans 13 residues. The CDR3 DNA follows: TGTGCCAGCAGCTTACGGGATTACAATGAGCAGTTCTTC. It yields the protein CASSLRDYNEQFF. The variable domain in full, with the rest retrieved from reference TRBV5-4 and TRBJ2-1, is ETGVTQSPTHLIKTRGQQVTLRCSSQSGHNTVSWYQQALGQGPQFIFQYYREEENGRGNFPPRFSGLQFPNYSSELNVNALELDDSALYLCASSLRDYNEQFFGPGTRLTVL.

The V and J genes are TRBV7-2 and TRBJ2-1; 7 bases fit TRBD1. Germline values: CDR1 SGHTA, CDR2 FQGNSA. The CDR3 loop spans 13 amino acids. With 4 bases clipped from V and 6 bases from J, the junction kept 3 bases outside the gene matches. CDR3 sequence: CASSSTGSNEQFF. The CDR3, as DNA: TGTGCCAGCAGCTCGACAGGGTCCAATGAGCAGTTCTTC. Full variable domain (missing parts from reference TRBV7-2 and TRBJ2-1): GAGVSQSPSNKVTEKGKDVELRCDPISGHTALYWYRQSLGQGLEFLIYFQGNSAPDKSGLPSDRFSAERTGGSVSTLTIQRTQQEDSAVYLCASSSTGSNEQFFGPGTRLTVL.

The rearrangement links TRBV12-5 to TRBJ1-1, with 8 bases fitting TRBD1. The V gene's germline CDR1 is LGHNT and CDR2 FRNRAP. V lost 6 bases and J lost 3; bases outside the gene matches: 9. The CDR3 loop spans 15 amino acids. The CDR3: CASGRTGFSDTEAFF. The CDR3 coding sequence is TGTGCTAGTGGCCGGACAGGGTTCAGCGACACTGAAGCTTTCTTT.